Listed below are T cell receptor beta chains from one sample, sequenced in a study of shared clonotypes between healthy human individuals. Clones were sequenced by immunoSEQ multiplex PCR, and TCRdb holds only the in-frame ones, with some missing. The sample contains around 1.9 million clones, around 93% of which appear only once. The sample comprised naive CD8+ T cells from PBMCs. These TCRs come from a young man in good health. Some clones in this sample may be carry-over from other donors' samples. Each CDR3 is given with its conserved first and last residue. Fields, in order: V gene, J gene, D gene, clone size, CDR3 protein, CDR3 DNA. D genes are given only for firm matches. Only some rows state a clone size, as once, few, many or a class for expanded clones.

V gene: TRBV19; J gene: TRBJ2-2; D gene: .; clone size: .; CDR3 protein: CASYSNTGELFF; CDR3 DNA: TGTGCCAGTTACTCGAACACCGGGGAGCTGTTTTTT
V gene: TRBV6-1; J gene: TRBJ1-4; D gene: .; clone size: few; CDR3 protein: CASSEDPGSSEKLFF; CDR3 DNA: TGTGCCAGCAGTGAAGATCCAGGGTCCAGTGAAAAACTGTTTTTT
V gene: TRBV7-9; J gene: TRBJ2-7; D gene: TRBD2; clone size: .; CDR3 protein: CASSFSRTSGREPYEQYF; CDR3 DNA: TGTGCCAGCAGCTTCTCTAGGACTAGCGGGAGGGAACCCTACGAGCAGTACTTC
V gene: TRBV28; J gene: TRBJ2-2; D gene: .; clone size: .; CDR3 protein: CASSPMGGGELFF; CDR3 DNA: TGTGCCAGCAGCCCTATGGGGGGCGGGGAGCTGTTTTTT
V gene: TRBV7-6; J gene: TRBJ2-7; D gene: TRBD1; clone size: .; CDR3 protein: CASSLGEGAEQYF; CDR3 DNA: TGTGCCAGCAGCTTAGGCGAGGGGGCCGAGCAGTACTTC
V gene: TRBV6-5; J gene: TRBJ2-1; D gene: .; clone size: .; CDR3 protein: CASSYSSRASYNEQFF; CDR3 DNA: TGTGCCAGCAGTTACTCTAGCAGGGCCTCCTACAATGAGCAGTTCTTC
V gene: TRBV19; J gene: TRBJ1-5; D gene: .; clone size: .; CDR3 protein: CASSKPTKGSQPQHF; CDR3 DNA: TGTGCCAGTAGTAAACCGACAAAAGGGAGTCAGCCCCAGCATTTT
V gene: TRBV7-2; J gene: TRBJ2-2; D gene: TRBD2; clone size: .; CDR3 protein: CASSLVAGEWTGELFF; CDR3 DNA: TGTGCCAGCAGCTTGGTAGCGGGAGAATGGACCGGGGAGCTGTTTTTT
V gene: TRBV4-1; J gene: TRBJ2-7; D gene: TRBD1; clone size: .; CDR3 protein: CASSQDGTGLYEQYF; CDR3 DNA: TGCGCCAGCAGCCAAGATGGGACAGGGTTGTACGAGCAGTACTTC
V gene: TRBV7-9; J gene: TRBJ2-5; D gene: TRBD2; clone size: .; CDR3 protein: CASSPYFSGRSLETQYF; CDR3 DNA: TGTGCCAGCAGCCCCTATTTTAGCGGGAGGTCTTTGGAGACCCAGTACTTC
V gene: TRBV7-9; J gene: TRBJ2-7; D gene: TRBD2; clone size: .; CDR3 protein: CASSPSGLAPPGEQYF; CDR3 DNA: TGTGCCAGCAGCCCTTCGGGACTAGCGCCGCCAGGCGAGCAGTACTTC
V gene: TRBV2; J gene: TRBJ1-1; D gene: TRBD1; clone size: .; CDR3 protein: CASRLSGTGQMNTEAFF; CDR3 DNA: TGTGCCAGCCGACTCTCAGGCACGGGACAGATGAACACTGAAGCTTTCTTT
V gene: TRBV19; J gene: TRBJ2-3; D gene: TRBD2; clone size: .; CDR3 protein: CASSSPGLAATDTQYF; CDR3 DNA: TGTGCCAGTAGTTCCCCGGGACTAGCGGCCACAGATACGCAGTATTTT